The clone carrying this T cell receptor beta chain was seen at least ten times. The antigen remains unidentified. From RNA transcripts, TCR beta CDR3 regions were amplified. HTBI primers were employed in a first-round RT-PCR of the TCR CDR3. TCRdb called the multiplex PCR reads again in MiXCR, with one record for every CDR3 protein. Here the sample spans about 300,000 distinct CDR3 sequences, roughly 19% being singletons. These data belong to a study of T cells in Graves' hyperthyroidism and ophthalmopathy. At the level of the study: Peripheral blood collection took place at initial diagnosis, before any treatment. Points from the study as a whole: The majority of expanded thyroid clonotypes above 0.001 also appeared in blood.

Inclusion characteristics of ophthalmopathy patients comprised a Clinical Activity Score of at least 3, a NOSPECS grade of at least 4, and duration under 3 months. The origin of this receptor is a man between 50 and 59 years old with Graves' ophthalmopathy. The sequencing input was blood.

In DNA, the CDR3 is TGTGCCAGCAGCTTAGAATCGACTAGCGGGAGCTCCTACAATGAGCAGTTCTTC. Translated: CASSLESTSGSSYNEQFF. The V call is TRBV11-1, the J call TRBJ2-1, with 12 bases lining up with TRBD2. V lost 1 base and J lost 0; bases outside the gene matches: 4. Germline V gene data show CDR1 as SGHAT and CDR2 as FQDESV (reference sequence). The CDR3 contains 18 residues.